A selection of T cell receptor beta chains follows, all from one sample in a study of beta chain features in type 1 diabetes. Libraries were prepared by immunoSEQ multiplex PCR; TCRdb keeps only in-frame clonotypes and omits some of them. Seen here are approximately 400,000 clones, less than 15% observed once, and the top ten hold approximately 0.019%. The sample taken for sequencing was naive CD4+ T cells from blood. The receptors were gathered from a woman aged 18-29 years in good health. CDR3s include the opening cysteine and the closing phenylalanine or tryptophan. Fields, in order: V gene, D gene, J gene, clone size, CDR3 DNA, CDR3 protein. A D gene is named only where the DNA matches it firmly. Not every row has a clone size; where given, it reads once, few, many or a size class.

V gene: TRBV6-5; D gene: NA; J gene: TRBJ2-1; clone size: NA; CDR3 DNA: TGTGCCAGCAGCCGCGGCCTGGGGAGTTATGAGCAGTTCTTC; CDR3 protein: CASSRGLGSYEQFF
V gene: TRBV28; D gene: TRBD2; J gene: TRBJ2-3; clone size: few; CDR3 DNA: TGTGCCAGCAGTTCTCCGGGAGGACCTAGCACAGATACGCAGTATTTT; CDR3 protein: CASSSPGGPSTDTQYF
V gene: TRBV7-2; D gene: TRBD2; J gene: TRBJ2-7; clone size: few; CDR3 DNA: TGTGCCAGCAGCCCGACTAGCGGGAGGGCTTACGAGCAGTACTTC; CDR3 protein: CASSPTSGRAYEQYF
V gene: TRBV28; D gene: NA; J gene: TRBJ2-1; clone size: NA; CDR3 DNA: TGTGCCAGCAGTTTATGGAGCTCCTACAATGAGCAGTTCTTC; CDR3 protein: CASSLWSSYNEQFF
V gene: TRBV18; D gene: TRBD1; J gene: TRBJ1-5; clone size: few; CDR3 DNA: TGTGCCAGCTCACCGGGGGACAGGGGGCTAGGTCAGCCCCAGCATTTT; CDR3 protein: CASSPGDRGLGQPQHF
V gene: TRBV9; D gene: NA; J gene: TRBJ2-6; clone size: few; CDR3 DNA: TGTGCCAGCAGCGTTGTTTTCGCGGCCTCTGGGGCCAACGTCCTGACTTTC; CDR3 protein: CASSVVFAASGANVLTF
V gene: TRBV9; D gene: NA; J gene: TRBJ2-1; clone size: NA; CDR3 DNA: TGTGCCAGCAGCGTAGCTCGAGAGAATGAGCAGTTCTTC; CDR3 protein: CASSVARENEQFF
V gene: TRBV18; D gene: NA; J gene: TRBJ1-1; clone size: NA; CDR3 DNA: TGTGCCAGCTCACCACTTCTTCTCGCTGAAGCTTTCTTT; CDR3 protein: CASSPLLLAEAFF
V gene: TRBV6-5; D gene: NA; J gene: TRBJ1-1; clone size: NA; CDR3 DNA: TGTGCCAGCAGTTACTCCGGGGTAGCTTTCTTT; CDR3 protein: CASSYSGVAFF
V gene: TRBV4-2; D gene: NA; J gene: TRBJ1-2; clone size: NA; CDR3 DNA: TGTGCCAGCAGCCAAGTCGGCGGGGTTCGGTGGTATGGCTACACCTTC; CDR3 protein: CASSQVGGVRWYGYTF
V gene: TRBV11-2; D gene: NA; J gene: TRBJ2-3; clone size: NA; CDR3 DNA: TGTGCCAGCAGCCCGAGCCGGGTAGCGGTCACAGATACGCAGTATTTT; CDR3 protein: CASSPSRVAVTDTQYF
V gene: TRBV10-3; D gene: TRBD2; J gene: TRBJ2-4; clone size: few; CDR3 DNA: TGTGCCATCAGTCCCGGTGGTGCGGGAGGGCCGGGAAACATTCAGTACTTC; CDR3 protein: CAISPGGAGGPGNIQYF
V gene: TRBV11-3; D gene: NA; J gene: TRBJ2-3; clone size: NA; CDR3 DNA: TGTGCCAGCAGCACTGGGGCCCCCACAGATACGCAGTATTTT; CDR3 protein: CASSTGAPTDTQYF
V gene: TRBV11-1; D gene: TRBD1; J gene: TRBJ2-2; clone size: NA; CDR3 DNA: TGTGCCAGCCGCTGGACAGGGGGAACCGGGGAGCTGTTTTTT; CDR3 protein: CASRWTGGTGELFF
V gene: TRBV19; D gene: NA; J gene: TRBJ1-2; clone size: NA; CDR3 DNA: TGTGCCAGTAGTATAGTGCGGGGTGGACGGAATGGCTACACCTTC; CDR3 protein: CASSIVRGGRNGYTF
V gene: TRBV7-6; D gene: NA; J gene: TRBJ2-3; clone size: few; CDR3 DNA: TGTGCCAGCAGCCCCCTGGCTAGGGGGATGACAGATACGCAGTATTTT; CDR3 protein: CASSPLARGMTDTQYF
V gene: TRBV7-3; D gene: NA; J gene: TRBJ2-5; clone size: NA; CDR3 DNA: TGTGCCAGCAGCTTTGTGGGGGGAGAGACCCAGTACTTC; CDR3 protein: CASSFVGGETQYF
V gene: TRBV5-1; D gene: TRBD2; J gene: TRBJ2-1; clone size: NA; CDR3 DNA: TGCGCCAGCAGCATTACTAGCGGGATATGGGAGCAGTTCTTC; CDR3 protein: CASSITSGIWEQFF
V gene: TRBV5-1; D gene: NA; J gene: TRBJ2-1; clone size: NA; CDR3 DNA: TGCGCCAGCAGCTTGGTTCCACCAGAGGATGAGCAGTTCTTC; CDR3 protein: CASSLVPPEDEQFF
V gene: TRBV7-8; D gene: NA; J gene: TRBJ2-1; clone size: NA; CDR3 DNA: TGTGCCAGCAGCTTCCCCGCTAGGGAGCAGTTCTTC; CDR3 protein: CASSFPAREQFF
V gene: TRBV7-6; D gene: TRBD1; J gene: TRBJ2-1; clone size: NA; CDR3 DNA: TGTGCCAGCAGCCCAGGGACAGGGACTTACAATGAGCAGTTCTTC; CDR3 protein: CASSPGTGTYNEQFF
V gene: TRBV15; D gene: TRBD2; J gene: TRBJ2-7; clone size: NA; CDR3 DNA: TGTGCCACCAGCAGGACGGGGGGCTCCTACGAGCAGTACTTC; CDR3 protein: CATSRTGGSYEQYF
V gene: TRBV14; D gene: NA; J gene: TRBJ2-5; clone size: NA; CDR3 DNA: TGTGCCAGCAGCCTTTTGGTAGGGGGCCAAGAGACCCAGTACTTC; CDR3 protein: CASSLLVGGQETQYF
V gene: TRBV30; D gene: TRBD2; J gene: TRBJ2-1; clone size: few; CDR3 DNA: TGTGCCTGGGGTATAGCGGGGCAAAGGGTTGAGCAGTTCTTC; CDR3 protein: CAWGIAGQRVEQFF
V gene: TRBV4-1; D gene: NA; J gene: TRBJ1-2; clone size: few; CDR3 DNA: TGCGCCAGCAGCCAAGATCTGCAAGGGGGCTATGGCTACACCTTC; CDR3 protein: CASSQDLQGGYGYTF
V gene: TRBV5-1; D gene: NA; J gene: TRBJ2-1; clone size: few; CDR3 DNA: TGCGCCAGCAGCCCTTTCCAAGGGGGTAGCTCCTACAATGAGCAGTTCTTC; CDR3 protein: CASSPFQGGSSYNEQFF
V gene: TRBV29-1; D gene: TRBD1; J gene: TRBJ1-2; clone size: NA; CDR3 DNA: TGCAGCGTTGATCCTACAGGGGGTTATGGCTACACCTTC; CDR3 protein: CSVDPTGGYGYTF